This T cell receptor beta chain was identified during a study of Ad26.COV2.S vaccination and SARS-CoV-2 variants. Points from the study as a whole: Ad26.COV2.S recipients had broader spike-specific TCRs (P = 0.0014). Possible underestimation of total T cell responses by the TCR breadth and depth analyses was noted. With respect to non-spike TCR breadth, vaccine and placebo recipients were similar. A substantial breadth of spike-specific CD8+ and CD4+ T cell responses after vaccination has been reported.

Produced via immunoSEQ multiplex PCR; TCRdb's table is partial and in-frame only. The repertoire holds around 300,000 clones, with roughly 90% as singletons. Germline V gene sequence: CDR1 SEHNR, CDR2 FQNEAQ (reference sequence). The CDR3 sequence is 16 residues long. The V and J ends lost 4 bases and 3 bases respectively, with 15 bases between them. Treatment here: around 19 received Ad26.COV2.S at low or high dose, single or two shots; roughly five received placebo; per-sample allocation not given. Sampling was done on day 63 after the first vaccine or placebo injection. Turning to this clone: Its target is unknown.

This TCR was sampled from a person aged 18-65 years who received the Ad26.COV2.S COVID-19 vaccine or a placebo. The genes are TRBV7-9 and TRBJ2-2; D is possibly TRBD2 (7 bases). The source material was peripheral blood, sampled in a trial of Ad26.COV2.S vaccine versus placebo. CDR3 in amino acids: CASSSGEGVYTGELFF. The DNA of the CDR3 is TGTGCCAGCAGCTCGGGGGAGGGGGTCTACACCGGGGAGCTGTTTTTT.